This T cell receptor beta chain originates from a study of post-analysis software for immune sequencing data (dated by TCRdb to the mid-2010s). Background for the entire study: The recorded disease courses included relapsing-remitting, secondary progressive and progressive-relapsing multiple sclerosis, and some patients had no subtype annotation. Patient repertoires were compared against about a dozen previously published healthy control repertoires from donors aged 6 to 25 years. A subset of samples was prepared in parallel using single-end sample barcoding, then pooled and co-amplified after Illumina adapter ligation. The full study reports these points: Strong co-clustering of samples prepared in the same batch was shown by direct clustering with F measure, prompting a batch-effect correction. Patients showed significantly higher frequencies than controls for five TRBV segments, among them TRBV5-6, TRBV5-1 and TRBV20-1. Multiple sclerosis patients had significantly lower normalized Chao1 diversity than controls, a result that suggests substantial peripheral T-cell clonal expansion. The multiple sclerosis patient group was slightly younger than the control group.

To demonstrate the VDJtools post-analysis software, the study profiled TCR beta repertoires from the peripheral blood of about a dozen young patients with multiple sclerosis. The multiple sclerosis patients were children and adolescents ranging in age from about 6 to 17 years. The receptor library was made with PCR. TCRdb lists the instrument as Illumina HiSeq 2500. Unique molecular identifiers were incorporated into TCR beta cDNA libraries to reduce PCR and sequencing biases. Every 1 to 10 million input T cells yielded 500,000 or so cDNA molecules, meaning each molecule approximated one T cell. The patient libraries were prepared and sequenced using the same protocol as the earlier healthy control dataset. Samples belonging to the same batch were prepared together, multiplexed and sequenced on a shared HiSeq lane. The authors' pipeline ran thus. MIGEC handled the raw barcoded reads, throwing out single-read molecular identifier groups before consensus assembly and CDR3 extraction. Clonotype tables were post-analysed with VDJtools, normalizing diversity by down-sampling all datasets to the smallest sample size. Repertoire overlap clustering matched CDR3 amino acid but not nucleotide sequences to correct batch-related cross-sample contamination. TCRdb reprocessed the public reads (quality trimming at Q25 with fastp, clone calling with MiXCR) and kept in-frame beta chains. Each record represents a unique CDR3 protein, reported with the most common genes and DNA among its rows. The V and J calls, along with clone size, are taken from TCRdb and not from the paper's own processing. This sample has 380,000 or so distinct CDR3 sequences in its table, and roughly 30% of those were observed once. Of the sample, around an eighth is held by the ten largest clones.

The sample holds a few counts of this clonotype. This receptor's antigen is unknown. Base qualities are not at hand, and no much larger clone is one base apart. CDR3 length: 16 amino acids, cysteine to phenylalanine. Solely the CDR3 DNA is kept, with 48 bases framed from the first base. From the germline V gene (reference sequence), CDR1 is DFQATT and CDR2 is SNEGSKA. Relative to germline, V is missing 3 bases and J is missing 0 bases, with 5 bases of the junction outside any gene match. The material sequenced was blood. The chain is encoded by TRBV20-1 joined to TRBJ2-3, with 11 bases in between that match TRBD2. The sequence was collected from a girl aged 5 to 17 with multiple sclerosis. The nucleotide sequence reads as follows: TGCAGTGCTAGTGCCGGGACTAGCGGTAGCACAGATACGCAGTATTTT. The resulting protein is CSASAGTSGSTDTQYF.